Listed below are T cell receptor beta chains from one sample, sequenced in a study of blood T cell repertoires in COVID-19. Some clones are missing from TCRdb's copy, which holds only in-frame ones; the method was immunoSEQ multiplex PCR. The sample holds fewer than 250,000 clones, about 82% seen once. The specimen was peripheral blood. The receptor source for this set is a woman aged 60 to 75 with active or convalescent COVID-19. CDR3s include the opening cysteine and the closing phenylalanine or tryptophan.

14 TRBJ1-3 TRBV30 CAWSRAGVGNTIYF
17 TRBJ2-5 TRBV14 CASSQDLTSGGRETQYF
12 TRBJ2-7 TRBV10-3 CAISAHSYEQYF
12 TRBJ1-6 TRBV7-9 CASSLVNSPLHF
13 TRBJ1-5 TRBV28 CASRQGGNQPQHF
16 TRBJ1-4 TRBV2 CASSLGRGSTNEKLFF
17 TRBJ1-2 TRBV15 CATSRLYGTKANYGYTF
13 TRBJ1-1 TRBV18 CASSPRDTYEAFF
14 TRBJ1-4 TRBV11-2 CASSGDSANEKLFF
14 TRBJ1-5 TRBV4-1 CASSQGGRGQPQHF